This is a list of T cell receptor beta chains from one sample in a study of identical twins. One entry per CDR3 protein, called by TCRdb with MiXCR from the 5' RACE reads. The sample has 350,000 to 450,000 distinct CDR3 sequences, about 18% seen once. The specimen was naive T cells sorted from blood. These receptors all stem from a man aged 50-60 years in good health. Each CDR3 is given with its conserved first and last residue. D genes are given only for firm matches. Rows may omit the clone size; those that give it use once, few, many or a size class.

TGTGCCAGCAGTTTAATTGGGTACAATCAGCCCCAGCATTTT CASSLIGYNQPQHF . TRBV28 . TRBJ1-5
TGCGCCAGCAGCGCTCCGGGGGGCGTGTACGAGCAGTACTTC CASSAPGGVYEQYF . TRBV4-1 . TRBJ2-7
TGTGCCAGCAGTGCGGACAGGGCTCGGGAAAAACTGTTTTTT CASSADRAREKLFF . TRBV12-3/TRBV12-4 TRBD1 TRBJ1-4
TGCAGTGCTACCAATGCCAGAGAGCAGTACTTC CSATNAREQYF many TRBV20-1 . TRBJ2-7
TGTGCCAGCAGCCCGGGGGTTAGAGAGCAGTACTTC CASSPGVREQYF . TRBV4-2 . TRBJ2-7
TGTGCCAGCTCACCACCAGCGGGGGGGATTGGTGCTGAGCAGTTCTTC CASSPPAGGIGAEQFF . TRBV18 TRBD2 TRBJ2-1
TGCAGCGTTGCAGACTTAGTTTGGTTCAGTGAGCAGTTCTTC CSVADLVWFSEQFF few TRBV29-1 . TRBJ2-1
TGTGCCATCAATGATGGGGGAGTGCAGGGGGCATTCAACGAGCAGTACTTC CAINDGGVQGAFNEQYF few TRBV10-3 TRBD1 TRBJ2-7
TGTGCCAGCTCAACCGGGACAGGCGCCTACGAGCAGTACTTC CASSTGTGAYEQYF many TRBV18 TRBD1 TRBJ2-7
TGTGCCAGCAGCAAAGGAGGGCCCTATTACAATGAGCAGTTCTTC CASSKGGPYYNEQFF few TRBV21-1 . TRBJ2-1
TGTGCCAGCAGCCGTCGACTAGCGAAATACGAGCAGTACTTC CASSRRLAKYEQYF . TRBV7-2 TRBD2 TRBJ2-7
TGTGCCAGCAATTACCAAGGGACCCAGTACTTC CASNYQGTQYF few TRBV6-5 . TRBJ2-5
TGCGCCAGCAGCTTGAGAGGGACAGGGGGCGAAAGAGGCACTGAAGCTTTCTTT CASSLRGTGGERGTEAFF . TRBV5-1 TRBD1 TRBJ1-1
TGTGCCAGCAGTTACTCGGGACAGGGTATTCAGTACTTC CASSYSGQGIQYF few TRBV6-2/TRBV6-3 TRBD1 TRBJ2-4
TGTGCCAGCAGTAAGGACAGGGCGGCACCGGAGCTGTTTTTT CASSKDRAAPELFF . TRBV6-2/TRBV6-3 TRBD1 TRBJ2-2
TGTGCCAGCGACAGGGGGACCGGGGAGCTGTTTTTT CASDRGTGELFF . TRBV12-3/TRBV12-4 TRBD1 TRBJ2-2
TGTGCCAGCGCTGAAGCGGGGGCCTCCTACAATGAGCAGTTCTTC CASAEAGASYNEQFF once TRBV6-4 TRBD2 TRBJ2-1
TGTGCCAGCAGTCCCCATAAGGATGAGCAGTTCTTC CASSPHKDEQFF few TRBV28 . TRBJ2-1
TGTGCCAGCAGCTTAAAGGGAGCCACAGATACGCAGTATTTT CASSLKGATDTQYF . TRBV7-9 . TRBJ2-3
TGCAGTGCTAGAAGCCTCTACTCCAGCCCTATAGTTGCCGCGGGGGCTTTCTTT CSARSLYSSPIVAAGAFF . TRBV20-1 . TRBJ1-1
TGCAGTGCTAGACCCCGGGGTAGCGGGGGCTCCTACAATGAGCAGTTCTTC CSARPRGSGGSYNEQFF many TRBV20-1 TRBD2 TRBJ2-1
TGTGCCATCAAGACCAGCGGGAATAGGAATGAGCAGTTCTTC CAIKTSGNRNEQFF . TRBV10-3 TRBD2 TRBJ2-1
TGTGCCAGCCGGCGGCAGGGCGGGAACAATGAGCAGTTCTTC CASRRQGGNNEQFF few TRBV6-1 . TRBJ2-1
TGTGCCAGCAGCTTACCCCTAACCTACGAGCAGTACTTC CASSLPLTYEQYF . TRBV7-7 . TRBJ2-7
TGTGCCAGCAGCCGGGGGGGGAGGATGGAAGAGCAGTACTTC CASSRGGRMEEQYF . TRBV7-9 TRBD2 TRBJ2-7
TGTGCCTGCAGTGAAGGGACTAGCGTTTTCCACGAGCAGTACTTC CACSEGTSVFHEQYF . TRBV28 TRBD2 TRBJ2-7
TGTGCCATCACTGATACAGGGGGCCGGTCCTACGAGCAGTACTTC CAITDTGGRSYEQYF many TRBV10-3 TRBD1 TRBJ2-7
TGCAGCGTTCACAAAGTGGGAAACTACGAGCAGTACTTC CSVHKVGNYEQYF few TRBV20-1 . TRBJ2-7
TGTGCCAGCAGTCGCCAGACAGGGCTCGAGCAGTACTTC CASSRQTGLEQYF . TRBV12-3/TRBV12-4 TRBD1 TRBJ2-7
TGCAGCGTTGTCGCTCAAGGGGAGGCCTACAATGAGCAGTTCTTC CSVVAQGEAYNEQFF few TRBV29-1 . TRBJ2-1
TGTGCCAGCAGCCTACAGTGGGACAGGAGGACCTACGAGCAGTACTTC CASSLQWDRRTYEQYF many TRBV7-8 TRBD1 TRBJ2-7
TGTGCCAGCAGCTTAGGACTAGCGGGGGACGCGAACACCGGGGAGCTGTTTTTT CASSLGLAGDANTGELFF . TRBV11-2 TRBD2 TRBJ2-2
TGTGCCAGCAGTTACTCGAACCCCGCGGTCTTACCCTACTACGGCTACACCTTC CASSYSNPAVLPYYGYTF many TRBV6-5 . TRBJ1-2
TGTGCCAGCAGGCAAGCGGGAGGGCCGTTTAATGAGCAGTTCTTC CASRQAGGPFNEQFF . TRBV7-8 TRBD2 TRBJ2-1
TGTGCCAGTGGGCCCACAGGGGGCCCAGGAGATACGCAGTATTTT CASGPTGGPGDTQYF . TRBV6-1 TRBD1 TRBJ2-3
TGTGCCAGCTCACCAAGCACAGGGGTAGACCACGAGCAGTACTTC CASSPSTGVDHEQYF . TRBV18 TRBD1 TRBJ2-7
TGCAGTGCTAGTCCGCAGGCGACAGGGGCAATCATCGGACCAGATACGCAGTATTTT CSASPQATGAIIGPDTQYF few TRBV20-1 TRBD1 TRBJ2-3
TGCGCCAGCAGCAAAACGGGACAGGGGTTTGAGCAGTTCTTC CASSKTGQGFEQFF many TRBV5-1 TRBD1 TRBJ2-1
TGTGCCAGCAGCCTGACAGGGAGGCAGGAAGCTTTCTTT CASSLTGRQEAFF . TRBV5-5 TRBD1 TRBJ1-1
TGTGCCAGCAGCTTTACCGACAGGGCGGCTTTCTTT CASSFTDRAAFF . TRBV7-9 TRBD1 TRBJ1-1
TGCGCCAGCAGCCAAGAGGTCAGTAGGAACACTGAAGCTTTCTTT CASSQEVSRNTEAFF . TRBV4-1 . TRBJ1-1
TGTGCCAGCAGTGAGCTACTAGCGGGAGTTCGGGAGACCCAGTACTTC CASSELLAGVRETQYF . TRBV25-1 TRBD2 TRBJ2-5
TGTGCCAGCAGTTCACCCCCGGACGAATTCCATAGCAATCAGCCCCAGCATTTT CASSSPPDEFHSNQPQHF . TRBV6-5 . TRBJ1-5
TGTGCCAGCAGCCCTAATTCCGACAACACCATATATTTT CASSPNSDNTIYF many TRBV9 . TRBJ1-3
TGTGCCAGCTCACCAAGCCCAGACAGGGCCTACGAGCAGTACTTC CASSPSPDRAYEQYF few TRBV18 TRBD1 TRBJ2-7
TGTGCCAGCAGCCAAGATCTTACAGGGGGGGGAAACACCATATATTTT CASSQDLTGGGNTIYF . TRBV3-1 TRBD1 TRBJ1-3
TGTGCCAGCAGCCATAATTCAGGGAACTACGAGCAGTACTTC CASSHNSGNYEQYF few TRBV7-9 . TRBJ2-7
TGTGCCAGCTCACCACGGACATCTGGGGCCAACGTCCTGACTTTC CASSPRTSGANVLTF few TRBV18 . TRBJ2-6
TGTGCCAGCAGCCATAGCGGGAGCTACGAGCAGTACTTC CASSHSGSYEQYF . TRBV6-1 TRBD2 TRBJ2-7